The 2 T cell receptor beta chains reported below all come from one sample, sequenced in a study of blood T cell repertoires in COVID-19 (TCRdb year 2020). The library was obtained by the immunoSEQ multiplex PCR assay. TCRdb took over this immuneACCESS table, retaining in-frame rearrangements with V and J assigned. Such tables are incomplete; in checked studies, under half of the missing clones stem from an unresolved V gene, and the remainder is unexplained. Counted in this sample were about 64,000 clones; 88% of them appeared once. Clones ranked in the top ten supply over 9.5% of the sample. The material sequenced was PBMCs or T cells enriched from blood (not recorded which). These receptors all stem from a woman aged 40-49 years who had recovered from COVID-19.

The gene calls are TRBV5-6 and TRBJ2-7; 7 bases are a match to TRBD1. Trimming took 2 bases from V and 0 from J; bases not matched to a gene: 5. CDR1 SGHDT and CDR2 YYEEEE come from the germline V gene. There are 15 residues in the CDR3. The CDR3 loop reads CASSFKGAFSYEQYF. Written as DNA, the CDR3 is TGTGCCAGCAGCTTCAAGGGGGCCTTCTCCTACGAGCAGTACTTC.

The gene calls are TRBV5-1 and TRBJ1-1; possible D gene TRBD1, 5 bases. Germline CDR1 is SGHRS and CDR2 is YFSETQ. This CDR3 is 13 amino acids long. Between the trimmed V and J ends, which lost 8 bases and 0 bases, there was a span of 11 bases. CDR3 nucleotides: TGCGCCAGTGCAGGGTTGGTGAACACTGAAGCTTTCTTT. This gives the protein CASAGLVNTEAFF. The whole variable domain, filled in from reference TRBV5-1 and TRBJ1-1, reads KAGVTQTPRYLIKTRGQQVTLSCSPISGHRSVSWYQQTPGQGLQFLFEYFSETQRNKGNFPGRFSGRQFSNSRSEMNVSTLELGDSALYLCASAGLVNTEAFFGQGTRLTVV.